This TCR beta chain was found in a study of T cells in Graves' hyperthyroidism and ophthalmopathy. Researchers took RNA transcripts and amplified the TCR beta CDR3 regions from them. HTBI primers were the set used in a first-round RT-PCR of the TCR CDR3. In TCRdb, the multiplex PCR reads were re-called with MiXCR into one record per CDR3 protein. The sample holds roughly 510,000 distinct CDR3 sequences; around 21% are singletons and the top ten take approximately 26%. This clonotype has ten or more counts. The TCR comes from a man aged 18-30 years with Graves' hyperthyroidism. Sequencing was carried out using blood.

The CDR3 DNA follows: TGTGCCAGCAGCTTCACCGGGCCGCGAAAAGAGACCCAGTACTTC. Translating it yields CASSFTGPRKETQYF. V usage is TRBV11-2 and J usage is TRBJ2-5; unclear D gene. This CDR3 spans 15 amino acids. V gave up 3 bases and J gave up 3 bases, with 14 bases separating them. Germline CDR1 reads SGHAT; CDR2 reads FQNNGV.